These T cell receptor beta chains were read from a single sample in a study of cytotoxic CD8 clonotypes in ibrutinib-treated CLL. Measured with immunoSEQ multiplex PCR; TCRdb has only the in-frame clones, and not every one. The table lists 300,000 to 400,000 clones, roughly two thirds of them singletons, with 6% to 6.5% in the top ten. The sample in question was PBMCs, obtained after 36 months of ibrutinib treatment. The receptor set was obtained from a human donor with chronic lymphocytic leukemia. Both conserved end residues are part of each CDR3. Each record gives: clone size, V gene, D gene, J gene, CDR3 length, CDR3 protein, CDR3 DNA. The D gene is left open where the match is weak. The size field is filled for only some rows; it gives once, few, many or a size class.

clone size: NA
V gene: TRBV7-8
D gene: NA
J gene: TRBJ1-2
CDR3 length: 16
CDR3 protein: CASSLSPQAELSGYTF
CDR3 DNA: TGTGCCAGCAGCTTAAGTCCACAGGCAGAGCTCTCTGGCTACACCTTC

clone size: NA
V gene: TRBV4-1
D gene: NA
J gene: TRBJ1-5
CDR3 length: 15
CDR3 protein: CASSQELGQGQPQHF
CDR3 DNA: TGCGCCAGCAGCCAAGAGTTGGGGCAGGGACAGCCCCAGCATTTT

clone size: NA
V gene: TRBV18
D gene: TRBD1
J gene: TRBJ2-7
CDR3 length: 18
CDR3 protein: CASSPRLQVTGGSYEQYF
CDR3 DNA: TGTGCCAGCTCACCACGCCTTCAGGTGACAGGGGGTTCTTACGAGCAGTACTTC

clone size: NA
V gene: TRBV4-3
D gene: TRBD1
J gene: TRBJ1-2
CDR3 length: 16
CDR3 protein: CASSQDRDRGVGGYTF
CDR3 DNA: TGCGCCAGCAGCCAAGACAGGGACAGGGGGGTCGGGGGCTACACCTTC

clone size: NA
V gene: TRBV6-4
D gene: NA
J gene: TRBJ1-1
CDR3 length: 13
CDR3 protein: CASSVGSNTEAFF
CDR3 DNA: TGTGCCAGCAGTGTCGGGAGCAACACTGAAGCTTTCTTT

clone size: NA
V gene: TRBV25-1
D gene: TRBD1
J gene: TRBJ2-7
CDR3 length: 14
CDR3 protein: CASRRQGWAYEQYF
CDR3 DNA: TGTGCCAGCAGACGACAGGGGTGGGCCTACGAGCAGTACTTC

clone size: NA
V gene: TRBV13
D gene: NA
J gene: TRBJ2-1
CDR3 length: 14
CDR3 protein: CASSLDSSYNEQFF
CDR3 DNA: TGTGCCAGCAGCTTGGACAGCTCCTACAATGAGCAGTTCTTC

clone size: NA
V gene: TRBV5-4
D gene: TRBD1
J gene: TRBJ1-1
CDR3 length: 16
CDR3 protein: CASSLAGTEYNTEAFF
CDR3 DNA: TGTGCCAGCAGCTTGGCGGGGACAGAGTATAACACTGAAGCTTTCTTT

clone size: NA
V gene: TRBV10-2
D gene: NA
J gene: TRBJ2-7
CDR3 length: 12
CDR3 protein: CASSEVGYEQYF
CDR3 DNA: TGCGCCAGCAGTGAAGTTGGTTACGAGCAGTACTTC

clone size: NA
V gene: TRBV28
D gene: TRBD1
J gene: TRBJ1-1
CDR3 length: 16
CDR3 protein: CASSLLDRDFTTEAFF
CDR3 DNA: TGTGCCAGCAGTTTACTAGACAGGGATTTCACCACTGAAGCTTTCTTT

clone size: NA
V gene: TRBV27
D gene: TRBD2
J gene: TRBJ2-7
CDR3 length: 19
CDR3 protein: CASRHTGLAGAAEGYEQYF
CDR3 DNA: TGTGCCAGCAGACATACCGGACTAGCGGGGGCCGCAGAAGGGTACGAGCAGTACTTC

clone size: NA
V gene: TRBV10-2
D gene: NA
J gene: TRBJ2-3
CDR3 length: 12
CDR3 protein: CASAGLGDTQYF
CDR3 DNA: TGCGCCAGCGCCGGATTGGGAGATACGCAGTATTTT

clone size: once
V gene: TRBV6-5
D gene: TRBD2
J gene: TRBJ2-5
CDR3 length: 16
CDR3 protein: CASSYGYGGAEETQYF
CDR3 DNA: TGTGCCAGCAGTTACGGGTACGGGGGGGCCGAGGAGACCCAGTACTTC

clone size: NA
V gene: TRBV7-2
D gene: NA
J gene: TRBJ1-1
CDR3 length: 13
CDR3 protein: CASSLDRNTEAFF
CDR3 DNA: TGTGCCAGCAGCTTAGATCGGAACACTGAAGCTTTCTTT

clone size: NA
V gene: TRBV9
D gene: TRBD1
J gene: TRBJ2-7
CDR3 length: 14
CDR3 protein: CASSVGAGGHEQYF
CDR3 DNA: TGTGCCAGCAGCGTAGGGGCAGGGGGCCACGAGCAGTACTTC

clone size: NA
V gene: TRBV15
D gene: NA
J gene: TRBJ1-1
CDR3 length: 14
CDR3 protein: CATSRAGKGKRAFF
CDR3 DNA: TGTGCCACCAGCAGAGCGGGGAAAGGGAAGAGAGCTTTCTTT

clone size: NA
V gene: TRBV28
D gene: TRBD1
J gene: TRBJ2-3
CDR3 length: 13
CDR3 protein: CATRDSYTDTQYF
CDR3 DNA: TGTGCCACAAGGGACAGTTACACAGATACGCAGTATTTT

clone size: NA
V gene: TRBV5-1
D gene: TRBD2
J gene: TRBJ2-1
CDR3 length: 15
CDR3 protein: CASSLAGTSGNEQFF
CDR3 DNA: TGCGCCAGCAGCTTGGCGGGAACTAGCGGGAATGAGCAGTTCTTC

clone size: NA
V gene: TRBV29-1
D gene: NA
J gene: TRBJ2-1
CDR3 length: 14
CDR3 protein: CSVGQRLSYNEQFF
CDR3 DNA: TGCAGCGTTGGACAGCGCCTATCCTACAATGAGCAGTTCTTC

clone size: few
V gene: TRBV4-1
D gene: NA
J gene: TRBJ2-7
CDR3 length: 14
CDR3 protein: CASSQVWTAYEQYF
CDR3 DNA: TGCGCCAGCAGCCAAGTCTGGACAGCCTACGAGCAGTACTTC

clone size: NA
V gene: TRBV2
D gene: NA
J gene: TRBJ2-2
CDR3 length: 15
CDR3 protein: CASSGLGLPAGELFF
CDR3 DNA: TGTGCCAGCAGTGGATTAGGGTTGCCCGCCGGGGAGCTGTTTTTT

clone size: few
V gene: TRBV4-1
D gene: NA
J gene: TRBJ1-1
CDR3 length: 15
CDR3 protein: CASTVVGRGNTEAFF
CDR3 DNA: TGCGCCAGCACTGTTGTAGGCAGGGGGAACACTGAAGCTTTCTTT

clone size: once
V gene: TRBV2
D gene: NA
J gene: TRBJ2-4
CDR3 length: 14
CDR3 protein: CASSDQVAKNIQYF
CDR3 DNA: TGTGCCAGCAGTGACCAGGTAGCCAAAAACATTCAGTACTTC

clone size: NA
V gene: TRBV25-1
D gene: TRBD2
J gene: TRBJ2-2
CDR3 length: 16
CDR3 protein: CASSDPAGGLTGELFF
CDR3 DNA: TGTGCCAGCAGTGACCCCGCGGGGGGGCTTACCGGGGAGCTGTTTTTT